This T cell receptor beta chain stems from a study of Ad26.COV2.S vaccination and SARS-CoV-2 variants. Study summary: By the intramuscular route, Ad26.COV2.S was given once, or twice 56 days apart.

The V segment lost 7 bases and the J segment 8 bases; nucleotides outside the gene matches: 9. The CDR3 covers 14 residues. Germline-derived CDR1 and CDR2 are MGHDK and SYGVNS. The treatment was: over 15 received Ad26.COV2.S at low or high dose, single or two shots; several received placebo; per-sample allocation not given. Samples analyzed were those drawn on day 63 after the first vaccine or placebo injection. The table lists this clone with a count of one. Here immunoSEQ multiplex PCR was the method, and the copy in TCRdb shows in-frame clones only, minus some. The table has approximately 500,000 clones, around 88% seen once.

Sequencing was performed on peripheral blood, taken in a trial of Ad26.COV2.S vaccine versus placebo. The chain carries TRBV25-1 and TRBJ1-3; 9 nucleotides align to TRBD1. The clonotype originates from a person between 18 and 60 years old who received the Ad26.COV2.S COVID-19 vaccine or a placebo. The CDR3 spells CASKGPGQGHTIYF. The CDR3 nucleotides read TGTGCCAGCAAAGGTCCGGGACAGGGACACACCATATATTTT.